This paragraph covers one T cell receptor (beta chain) sequence. The antigen is unknown. Approximately 220 ng DNA, 30,000 to 35,000 T cell genomes, went into each sorted-subset replicate PCR. Clones were sequenced by immunoSEQ multiplex PCR, and TCRdb holds only the in-frame ones, with some missing. Of approximately 640,000 clones in the sample, 80% to 95% were seen once. The data derive from a study of shared clonotypes between healthy human individuals. General observations from the study: Sorted-subset samples were not fully sequenced, rarefaction indicated. The donor pool, a small one, limited the genetic and exposure-history diversity represented.

Material for sequencing was memory CD8+ T cells from PBMCs. The subset here: CD45RO+ cells pooled with CCR7-negative TemRA cells. The clonotype was recovered from a man between 18 and 35 years old in good health. Some clones in this sample may be carry-over from other donors' samples.

CDR3 DNA: TGTGCCAGCAGCTTAGACAGGGCCTCCCAGCAGTTCTTC. Residues: CASSLDRASQQFF. J is TRBJ2-1 and V is TRBV7-6, with D possibly TRBD1 on 6 matching bases. CDR3 length: 13 amino acids. Germline V gene data show CDR1 as SGHVS and CDR2 as FNYEAQ. V was cut by 1 base and J by 11 bases, with 12 bases left in between.